This T cell receptor (beta chain) derives from a study of blood T cell repertoires in COVID-19. Study context: Material from acute and convalescent COVID-19 was sourced from the United States, Italy and Spain.

The CDR3 contains 13 residues. V lost 3 bases, J lost 4 bases, and 2 bases stayed unmatched. Sequenced by immunoSEQ multiplex PCR; TCRdb stores in-frame clones only, minus some. The table has 270,000 or so clones, 85% seen once. This receptor was taken from a woman between 45 and 65 years old who had been exposed to COVID-19. The chain combines TRBV12-3 or TRBV12-4 with TRBJ2-5; 7 bases line up with TRBD1. The sequenced sample consisted of PBMCs or T cells enriched from blood (not recorded which). CDR3 in amino acids: CASSLNRGETQYF. DNA for the CDR3: TGTGCCAGCAGTTTGAACAGGGGAGAGACCCAGTACTTC.